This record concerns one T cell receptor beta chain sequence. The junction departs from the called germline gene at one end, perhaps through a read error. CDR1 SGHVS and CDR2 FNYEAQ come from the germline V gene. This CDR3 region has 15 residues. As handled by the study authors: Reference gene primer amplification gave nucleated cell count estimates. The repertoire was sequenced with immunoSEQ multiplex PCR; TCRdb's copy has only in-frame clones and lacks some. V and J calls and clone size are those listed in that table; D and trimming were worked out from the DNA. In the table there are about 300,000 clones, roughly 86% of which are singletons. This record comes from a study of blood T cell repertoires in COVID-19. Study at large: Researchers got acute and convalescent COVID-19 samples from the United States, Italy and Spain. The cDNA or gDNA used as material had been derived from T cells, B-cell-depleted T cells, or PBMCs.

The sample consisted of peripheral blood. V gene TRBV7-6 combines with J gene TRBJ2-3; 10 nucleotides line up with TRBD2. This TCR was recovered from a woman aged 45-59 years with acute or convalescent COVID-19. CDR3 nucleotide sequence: TGTGCTAGCAGCTTACTAGCGGGAACGTCAGATACGCAGTATTTT. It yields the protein CASSLLAGTSDTQYF.